Given below is one T cell receptor beta chain in context. The data belong to a study of blood T cell repertoires in COVID-19. The wider study: The study drew acute and convalescent COVID-19 samples from the United States, Italy and Spain. Sample material is recorded as cDNA or gDNA derived from T cells, B-cell-depleted T cells, or PBMCs.

Sequenced by immunoSEQ multiplex PCR; TCRdb stores in-frame clones only, minus some. The sample includes fewer than 350,000 clones, around 85% of them seen just once. Followed longitudinally, the Seattle patients had been enrolled during active infection. The sample comprised peripheral blood. This sequence originates from a woman under 40 with COVID-19, enrolled during active disease.

The CDR3 here is CASSLDPDRGLYEQYF. Written as DNA, the CDR3 is TGTGCCAGCAGCTTAGACCCCGACAGGGGGCTCTACGAGCAGTACTTC. The V gene is TRBV11-3, the J gene TRBJ2-7; 10 bases fit TRBD1. The CDR3 has 16 amino acids. V gave up 0 bases and J gave up 3 bases; unmatched junction bases: 5. CDR1 is SGHNT and CDR2 is YENEEA in the germline V gene.